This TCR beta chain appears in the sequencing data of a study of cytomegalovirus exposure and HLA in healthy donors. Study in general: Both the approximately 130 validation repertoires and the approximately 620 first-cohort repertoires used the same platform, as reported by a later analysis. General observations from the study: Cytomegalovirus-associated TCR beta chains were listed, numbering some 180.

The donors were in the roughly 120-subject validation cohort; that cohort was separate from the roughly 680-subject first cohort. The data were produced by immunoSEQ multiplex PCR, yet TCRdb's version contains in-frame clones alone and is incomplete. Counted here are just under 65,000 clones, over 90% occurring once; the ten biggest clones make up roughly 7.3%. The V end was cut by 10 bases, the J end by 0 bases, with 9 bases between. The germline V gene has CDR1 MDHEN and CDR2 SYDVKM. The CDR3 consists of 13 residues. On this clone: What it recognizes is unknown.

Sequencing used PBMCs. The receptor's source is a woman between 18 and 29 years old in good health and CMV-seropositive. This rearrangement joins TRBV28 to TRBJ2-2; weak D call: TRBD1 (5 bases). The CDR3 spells CAIRQSNTGELFF. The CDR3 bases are TGTGCCATCCGACAGTCGAACACCGGGGAGCTGTTTTTT.